This passage covers 28 T cell receptor beta chains from one sample sequenced in a study of identical twins' blood T cells. TCRdb itself ran the 5' RACE reads through MiXCR, one entry per CDR3 protein. The table lists 300,000 to 400,000 distinct CDR3 sequences, more than 25% of them singletons. Source material: PBMCs. The receptors stem from a woman between 18 and 50 years old in good health.

Concerning this clonotype itself: This may stem from a read error, because a much larger clone lies one nucleotide away. CDR3 in DNA: TGTGCCAGCAGTTTACACATGAAGAAGACAGATACGCAGTATTTT. It specifies CASSLHMKKTDTQYF. This chain joins TRBV6-2 or TRBV6-3 and TRBJ2-3, with D unresolved. This CDR3 comprises 15 residues. Trimming pared 4 bases from V and 3 bases from J, leaving 14 bases between. The germline V gene has CDR1 MNHEY and CDR2 SVGEGT.

As for this clonotype: Given a much more abundant clone one base away, this may be a read error. CDR3 DNA: TGTGCCAGCATGGCTCACAGGGACGAGCAGTACTTC. Amino acid sequence: CASMAHRDEQYF. The chain recombines TRBV27 with TRBJ2-7, with a possible D match to TRBD1 (6 bases). V was cut by 7 bases and J by 5 bases, with 12 bases left in between. The length of the CDR3 is 12 residues. Germline V lookup: CDR1 MNHEY, CDR2 SMNVEV (reference sequence).

A few counts support this clonotype. J is TRBJ1-1 and V is TRBV29-1; weak D call: TRBD1 (5 bases). The CDR3 spans 12 residues. The V and J ends lost 3 bases and 1 base respectively, with 6 bases between them. Per germline, CDR1 SQVTM and CDR2 ANQGSEA. In nucleotides, the CDR3 is TGCAGCGTTGATGGACAGAACACTGAAGCTTTCTTT. This codes for CSVDGQNTEAFF.

There are a few counts of this clonotype. The chain is built from TRBV7-2 and TRBJ2-4; D is perhaps TRBD2 (5 bases). The CDR3 contains 14 residues. Trimming took off 3 bases at V and 7 bases at J, with 13 bases between the two ends. CDR1 is SGHTA and CDR2 is FQGNSA in the germline V gene. DNA of the CDR3: TGTGCCAGCAGCTTTAGTGAGGGAAGCAACATTCAGTACTTC. This sequence encodes CASSFSEGSNIQYF.

This clonotype turned up a few times. The chain recombines TRBV18 with TRBJ1-2; no firm D call. This CDR3 region has 15 residues. Between the trimmed V and J ends, which lost 2 bases and 0 bases, there was a span of 10 bases. CDR1 KGHSH and CDR2 LQKENI come from the germline V gene. This chain's CDR3 is CASSPRRRTNYGYTF. For the CDR3, the DNA is TGTGCCAGCTCACCAAGGAGACGGACTAACTATGGCTACACCTTC.

This rearrangement joins TRBV13 to TRBJ1-2, with D uncertain. The CDR3 consists of 15 residues. The germline gives CDR1 PRHDT, CDR2 FYEKMQ (reference sequence). V was pared by 1 base and J by 2 bases, with 11 bases between. The CDR3 loop reads CASSLEGVTNYGYTF. CDR3 sequence (DNA): TGTGCCAGCAGCTTAGAAGGAGTTACCAACTATGGCTACACCTTC.

V usage is TRBV20-1 and J usage is TRBJ2-3; TRBD2 is a possible D gene (5 bases). The CDR3 loop spans 16 amino acids. V shed 0 bases and J shed 2 bases, with 15 bases lying between them. CDR1 and CDR2 from the germline V gene are DFQATT and SNEGSKA (reference sequence). In nucleotides, the CDR3 is TGCAGTGCTAGAGATCGTGGTAGCGAGAACACAGATACGCAGTATTTT. This gives the protein CSARDRGSENTDTQYF.

This chain connects TRBV7-2 to TRBJ2-1, with 8 nucleotides matching TRBD1. With V trimmed by 2 bases and J by 4 bases, 4 bases remained unmatched. Germline V gene data show CDR1 as SGHTA and CDR2 as FQGNSA. The CDR3 spans 15 residues. CDR3 DNA sequence: TGTACCAGCAGCTTAAGACAGGGGCTATACAATGAGCAGTTCTTC. Its protein is CTSSLRQGLYNEQFF.

This clonotype was recorded at least ten times. CDR3 coding DNA: TGTGCCAGCTGGGGACACCCCCGGACTGAAGCTTTCTTT. It codes for CASWGHPRTEAFF. The V and J genes are TRBV2 and TRBJ1-1, with a possible D match to TRBD1 (6 bases). Germline values: CDR1 SNHLY, CDR2 FYNNEI. There are 13 residues in the CDR3. With 8 bases removed from V and 5 bases from J, the gap between germline ends came to 15 bases.

V is TRBV20-1 and J is TRBJ2-1; 10 bases line up with TRBD1. J was trimmed by 10 bases and V by 5 bases; bases with no gene match: 14. From germline, CDR1 is DFQATT and CDR2 SNEGSKA (reference sequence). The CDR3 covers 15 residues. The CDR3 reads CSAPWPGQGIEEQFF. In nucleotides, the CDR3 is TGCAGTGCTCCATGGCCGGGACAGGGGATTGAGGAGCAGTTCTTC.

Only a few counts were recorded for this clonotype. V is TRBV5-1 and J is TRBJ2-2, with D uncertain. V lost 1 base to trimming and J lost 6 bases, with 4 bases between them. CDR3 size: 12 residues. Germline V gene lookup returns CDR1 SGHRS and CDR2 YFSETQ. CDR3 DNA sequence: TGCGCCAGCAGCTTGAAGCCCGGGGAGCTGTTTTTT. Its protein is CASSLKPGELFF.

The chain is built from TRBV12-5 and TRBJ1-1, with D tentatively TRBD1 (5 bases). Germline V lookup: CDR1 LGHNT, CDR2 FRNRAP. This CDR3 spans 13 amino acids. V lost 2 bases, J lost 4 bases, and 8 bases lay in between. CDR3 sequence (DNA): TGTGCTAGTGGTTTGTGGGGGAGCACTGAAGCTTTCTTT. This gives the protein CASGLWGSTEAFF.

This clonotype was counted only a few times. J is TRBJ1-5 and V is TRBV20-1, with D tentatively TRBD1 (6 bases). V lost 0 bases, J lost 3 bases, and 9 bases lay in between. Per germline, CDR1 DFQATT and CDR2 SNEGSKA (reference sequence). The CDR3 runs to 14 residues. The DNA of the CDR3 is TGCAGTGCTAGAGAAGGGGGGATCAATCAGCCCCAGCATTTT. This encodes CSAREGGINQPQHF.

The chain joins TRBV20-1 to TRBJ2-7; TRBD2 is a possible D gene (6 bases). CDR1 DFQATT and CDR2 SNEGSKA come from the germline V gene (reference sequence). The CDR3 consists of 14 residues. The CDR3 loop reads CSASSGIISYEQYF. The CDR3 DNA reads as TGCAGCGCCAGTAGCGGAATTATCTCCTACGAGCAGTACTTC.

In its sample, this clonotype was seen a few times. The gene calls are TRBV6-1 and TRBJ2-7; the D is unclear. Germline V gene lookup returns CDR1 MNHNS and CDR2 SASEGT. Trimming removed 6 bases from V and 9 bases from J, with 24 bases in between. CDR3 length: 15 amino acids. The chain's CDR3 is CASSPVPATLFGQYF. The CDR3 coding sequence is TGTGCCAGCAGCCCAGTGCCGGCTACCTTGTTCGGGCAGTACTTC.

V usage is TRBV28 and J usage is TRBJ1-1, with 8 bases fitting TRBD1. Germline CDR1 and CDR2: MDHEN and SYDVKM. The junction had 6 bases not matched to a gene; V was cut back by 6 bases and J by 12 bases. The CDR3 has 11 residues. DNA of the CDR3: TGTGCCAGCAGCCACAGGGGGTTGCCTTTCTTT. Translated: CASSHRGLPFF.

V is TRBV28 and J is TRBJ1-1; D call uncertain. Trimming cost V 3 bases and J 1 base, with 15 bases left between them. This CDR3 has 16 residues. Germline CDR1 MDHEN, CDR2 SYDVKM. DNA of the CDR3: TGTGCCAGCAGTTTTTTTGGAACTTCCTGGAACACTGAAGCTTTCTTT. The encoded protein is CASSFFGTSWNTEAFF.

V usage is TRBV6-1 and J usage is TRBJ2-3; tentatively, D is TRBD2 (5 bases). V was clipped by 8 bases and J by 3 bases, with 15 bases between them. The CDR3 loop spans 14 amino acids. Germline V gene sequence: CDR1 MNHNS, CDR2 SASEGT. The DNA of the CDR3 is TGTGCCAGCGGGAGCCCCGGGGTTACAGATACGCAGTATTTT. It specifies CASGSPGVTDTQYF.

There are a few counts of this clonotype. The CDR3 DNA is TGTGCCAGCAGCCAAGCGCATGACTTCTACAATGAGCAGTTCTTC. This sequence encodes CASSQAHDFYNEQFF. The J gene is TRBJ2-1, the V gene TRBV3-1, with D unclear. V gave up 1 base and J gave up 3 bases, with 10 bases separating them. Germline V lookup: CDR1 LGHDT, CDR2 YNNKEL (reference sequence). This CDR3 is built from 15 residues.

The CDR3 region has the DNA TGTGCCAGCAGCTTAGCATCGGCGAGAAACACCATATATTTT. Translated: CASSLASARNTIYF. This chain connects TRBV7-9 to TRBJ1-3, with D unclear. V was cut by 0 bases and J by 5 bases, with 8 bases left in between. This CDR3 comprises 14 residues. Germline V gene lookup returns CDR1 SEHNR and CDR2 FQNEAQ (reference sequence).

The table lists this clonotype with a few counts. CDR3 sequence: CATSFGIEADTIYF. CDR3 DNA: TGCGCCACTTCATTTGGCATTGAAGCGGACACCATATATTTT. The J gene is TRBJ1-3, the V gene TRBV10-2; D is undetermined. Germline values: CDR1 WSHSY, CDR2 SAAADI. The CDR3 totals 14 residues. V dropped 10 bases and J dropped 8 bases, with 21 bases sitting between them.

The chain joins TRBV20-1 to TRBJ2-3, with D perhaps matching TRBD1 (6 bases). Germline CDR1 and CDR2: DFQATT and SNEGSKA (reference sequence). The CDR3 is 13 amino acids. The ends were cut back, 6 bases at V and 6 bases at J, with 16 bases in the middle. The CDR3: CSAKTPGADTQYF. CDR3 nucleotide sequence: TGCAGTGCCAAGACTCCAGGGGCGGATACGCAGTATTTT.

This clonotype occurred many times. The J gene is TRBJ1-4, the V gene TRBV20-1, with D unresolved. The CDR3 contains 13 residues. Germline V gene lookup returns CDR1 DFQATT and CDR2 SNEGSKA (reference sequence). The V end lost 3 bases, the J end lost 5 bases, and 10 bases lay between the germline ends. The DNA for the CDR3 is TGCAGTGCTAGCAATTACAGAAATGAAAAACTGTTTTTT. Protein: CSASNYRNEKLFF.

V and J are TRBV10-3 and TRBJ1-1, with D unclear. This CDR3 spans 15 amino acids. CDR1 is ENHRY and CDR2 is SYGVKD in the germline V gene. Trimming pared 6 bases from V and 7 bases from J, leaving 21 bases between. CDR3: CAISHPSRDGVEAFF. The CDR3 coding sequence is TGTGCCATCAGCCACCCAAGTCGCGACGGTGTTGAAGCTTTCTTT.

The sample holds a few counts of this clonotype. The J gene is TRBJ1-4, the V gene TRBV5-1, with D unclear. V lost 1 base to trimming and J lost 10 bases, with 8 bases between them. CDR1 SGHRS and CDR2 YFSETQ come from the germline V gene. CDR3 size: 12 residues. CDR3 region: CASSLYEGKLFF. The CDR3 nucleotides are TGCGCCAGCAGCTTGTACGAAGGAAAACTGTTTTTT.

The chain links TRBV5-1 to TRBJ2-1, with D possibly TRBD2 on 6 matching bases. CDR1 and CDR2 (germline): SGHRS, YFSETQ. The CDR3 length is 15 residues. Deletions cut 0 bases from V and 4 bases from J, with 11 bases between. The CDR3 spells CASSLGAGKYNEQFF. CDR3 DNA: TGCGCCAGCAGCTTGGGTGCGGGGAAGTACAATGAGCAGTTCTTC.

The J gene is TRBJ1-5, the V gene TRBV4-2; 8 nucleotides line up with TRBD1. Germline CDR1 is LGHNA and CDR2 is YNFKEQ. The V and J ends lost 0 bases and 9 bases, in that order; junction bases with no gene match: 7. The length of the CDR3 is 15 residues. The CDR3 coding sequence is TGTGCCAGCAGCCAAGAATGGACAGGGAAAATGCCCCAGCATTTT. The encoded protein is CASSQEWTGKMPQHF.

This chain connects TRBV20-1 to TRBJ1-1; D is unclear. The germline gives CDR1 DFQATT, CDR2 SNEGSKA (reference sequence). Trimming shortened V by 2 bases and J by 3 bases, and 4 bases separated the two germline ends. CDR3 length: 11 amino acids. Written as DNA, the CDR3 is TGCAGTGCTAGAATGGACACTGAAGCTTTCTTT. This encodes CSARMDTEAFF.